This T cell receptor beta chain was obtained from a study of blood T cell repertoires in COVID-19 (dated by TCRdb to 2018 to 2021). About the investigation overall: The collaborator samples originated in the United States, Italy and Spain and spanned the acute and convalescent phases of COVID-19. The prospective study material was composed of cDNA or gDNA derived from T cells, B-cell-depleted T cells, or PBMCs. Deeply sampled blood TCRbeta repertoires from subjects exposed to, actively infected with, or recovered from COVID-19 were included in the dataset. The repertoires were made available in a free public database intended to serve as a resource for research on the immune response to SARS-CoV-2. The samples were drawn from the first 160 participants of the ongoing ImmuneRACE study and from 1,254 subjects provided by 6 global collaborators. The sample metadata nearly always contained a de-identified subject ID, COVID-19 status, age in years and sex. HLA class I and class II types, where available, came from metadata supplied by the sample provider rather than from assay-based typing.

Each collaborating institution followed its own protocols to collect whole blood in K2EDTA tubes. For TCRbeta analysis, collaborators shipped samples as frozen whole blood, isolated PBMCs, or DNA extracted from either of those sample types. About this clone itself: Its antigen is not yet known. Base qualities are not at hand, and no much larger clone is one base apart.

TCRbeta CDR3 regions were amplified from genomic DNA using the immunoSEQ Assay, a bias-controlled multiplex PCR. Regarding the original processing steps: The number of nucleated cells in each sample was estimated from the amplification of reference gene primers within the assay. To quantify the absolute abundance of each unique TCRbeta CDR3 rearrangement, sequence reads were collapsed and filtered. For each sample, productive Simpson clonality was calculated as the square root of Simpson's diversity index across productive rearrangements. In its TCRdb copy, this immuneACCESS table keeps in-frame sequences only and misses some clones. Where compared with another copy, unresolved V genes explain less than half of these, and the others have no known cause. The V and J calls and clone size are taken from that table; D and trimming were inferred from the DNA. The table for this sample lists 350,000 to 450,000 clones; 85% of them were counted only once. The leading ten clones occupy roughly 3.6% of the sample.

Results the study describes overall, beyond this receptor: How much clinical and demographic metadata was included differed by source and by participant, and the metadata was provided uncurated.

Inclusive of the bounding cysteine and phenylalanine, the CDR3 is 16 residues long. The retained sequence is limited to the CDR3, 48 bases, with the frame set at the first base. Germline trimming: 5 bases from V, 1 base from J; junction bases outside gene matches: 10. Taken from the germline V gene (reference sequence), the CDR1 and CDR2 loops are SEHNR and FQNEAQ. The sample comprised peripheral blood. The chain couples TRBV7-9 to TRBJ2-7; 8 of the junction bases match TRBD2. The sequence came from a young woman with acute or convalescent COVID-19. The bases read TGTGCCAGCAGCCTCTCTTCGCGGGGGGAATCCTACGAGCAGTACTTC. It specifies CASSLSSRGESYEQYF.